The 16 T cell receptor beta chains listed next were all sequenced from one sample in a study of control samples from healthy donors and cancer patients. The data were produced by immunoSEQ multiplex PCR, yet TCRdb's version contains in-frame clones alone and is incomplete. The data contain 90,000 to 100,000 clones, about 80% of them singletons. Sequences were obtained from blood. These receptors all stem from a woman aged 25 to 39 in good health.

By its share, this clone is large. The V and J genes are TRBV18 and TRBJ2-7; 11 nucleotides agree with TRBD1. The V gene's germline CDR1 is KGHSH and CDR2 LQKENI. The V segment lost 5 bases and the J segment 5 bases; nucleotides outside the gene matches: 8. This CDR3 has 15 residues. CDR3 protein: CASSTPGQGDNEQYF. CDR3 in DNA: TGTGCCAGCTCAACCCCGGGACAGGGGGACAACGAGCAGTACTTC. Based on the CDR3 plus reference TRBV18 and TRBJ2-7, the full variable domain is NAGVMQNPRHLVRRRGQEARLRCSPMKGHSHVYWYRQLPEEGLKFMVYLQKENIIDESGMPKERFSAEFPKEGPSILRIQQVVRGDSAAYFCASSTPGQGDNEQYFGPGTRLTVT.

The chain uses TRBV12-5 and TRBJ2-3; TRBD2 aligns across 12 bases. This CDR3 spans 16 amino acids. Germline-derived CDR1 and CDR2 are LGHNT and FRNRAP. V shed 1 base and J 5 bases; nucleotides not matched to a gene: 4. The CDR3 reads CASGLERLAGVDTQYF. CDR3 DNA: TGTGCTAGTGGTTTGGAACGACTAGCGGGGGTAGATACGCAGTATTTT.

V and J are TRBV18 and TRBJ1-6; D remains unclear. V was cut by 8 bases and J by 8 bases, with 13 bases left in between. The CDR3 length is 13 residues. From germline, CDR1 is KGHSH and CDR2 LQKENI. The CDR3 sequence: CASARKVDSPLHF. The CDR3, as DNA: TGTGCCAGCGCCAGGAAGGTGGATTCACCCCTCCACTTT. Supplemented by reference TRBV18 and TRBJ1-6, the full variable domain reads NAGVMQNPRHLVRRRGQEARLRCSPMKGHSHVYWYRQLPEEGLKFMVYLQKENIIDESGMPKERFSAEFPKEGPSILRIQQVVRGDSAAYFCASARKVDSPLHFGNGTRLTVT.

The rearrangement uses TRBV30 and TRBJ1-1; the D is unclear. This CDR3 region has 13 residues. The germline V gene encodes CDR1 GTSNPN and CDR2 SVGIG (reference sequence). Trimming pared 5 bases from V and 4 bases from J, leaving 14 bases between. CDR3 sequence reads: CAWPVRGSTEAFF. The DNA for the CDR3 is TGTGCCTGGCCCGTGCGGGGTTCCACTGAAGCTTTCTTT.

V is TRBV6-5 and J is TRBJ2-2, with D maybe TRBD1 (6 bases). CDR3 size: 12 residues. V lost 7 bases to trimming and J lost 6 bases, with 9 bases between them. Germline V gives CDR1 MNHEY, CDR2 SVGAGI. CDR3 residues: CASNRGSGELFF. The DNA for the CDR3 is TGTGCCAGCAATAGGGGGTCCGGGGAGCTGTTTTTT.

J is TRBJ1-4 and V is TRBV19; D is uncertain. The CDR3 runs to 13 residues. Germline CDR1 reads LNHDA; CDR2 reads SQIVND (reference sequence). Between the trimmed V and J ends, which lost 2 bases and 14 bases, there was a span of 15 bases. The CDR3 is CASSIRQSIVLFF. In DNA form, the CDR3 reads TGTGCCAGTAGTATAAGGCAGTCTATCGTCCTGTTTTTT.

The chain employs TRBV12-3 or TRBV12-4 and TRBJ2-2; TRBD1 agrees at 8 bases. The V gene end was trimmed by 5 bases and the J gene end by 8 bases; junction bases not matched to a gene: 4. The CDR3 has 13 residues. CDR3 sequence: CASSVRGPGELFF. The CDR3, as DNA: TGTGCCAGCAGTGTCAGGGGGCCTGGGGAGCTGTTTTTT.

The chain has TRBV6-6 and TRBJ2-6; no clear D gene. The germline V gene encodes CDR1 MNHNY and CDR2 SVGAGI (reference sequence). The CDR3 length is 15 residues. The V end was cut by 2 bases, the J end by 2 bases, with 7 bases between. CDR3 nucleotides: TGTGCCAGCAGTTACGAAGGAACTGGGGCCAACGTCCTGACTTTC. It encodes CASSYEGTGANVLTF.

This chain links TRBV7-9 with TRBJ2-5; D not certain. Trimming took off 6 bases at V and 1 base at J, with 3 bases between the two ends. This CDR3 contains 11 residues. The germline CDR1 and CDR2 sequences are SEHNR and FQNEAQ (reference sequence). The CDR3 DNA reads as TGTGCCAGCAGTCCCCAAGAGACCCAGTACTTC. It codes for CASSPQETQYF.

J is TRBJ1-5 and V is TRBV5-1; D is perhaps TRBD1 (6 bases). Germline V lookup: CDR1 SGHRS, CDR2 YFSETQ. There are 15 residues in the CDR3. V lost 1 base, J lost 4 bases, and 12 bases lay in between. CDR3 sequence (DNA): TGCGCCAGCAGCTTGAATCTCGGACAGAATCAGCCCCAGCATTTT. Translation: CASSLNLGQNQPQHF.

This sequence joins TRBV6-5 and TRBJ1-2; no firm D call. V was trimmed by 7 bases and J by 7 bases, leaving 19 bases between them. Germline V CDR1 and CDR2: MNHEY, SVGAGI. This CDR3 is built from 14 residues. CDR3 bases: TGTGCCAGCACCAAAGGAAGGGATAAGGGTGGCTACACCTTC. Protein sequence: CASTKGRDKGGYTF.

The V call is TRBV6-4, the J call TRBJ1-1; D remains ambiguous. V shed 4 bases and J shed 1 base, with 10 bases lying between them. From germline, CDR1 is MRHNA and CDR2 SNTAGT. The CDR3 has 14 amino acids. The CDR3 sequence is CASSVINGNTEAFF. DNA of the CDR3: TGTGCCAGCAGTGTCATTAATGGGAACACTGAAGCTTTCTTT.

The CDR3 region has the DNA TGTGCCAGCAGTGGGGGTTCGGGGGCCTATAGCAATCAGCCCCAGCATTTT. Its translation is CASSGGSGAYSNQPQHF. The gene calls are TRBV6-1 and TRBJ1-5, with D perhaps TRBD1 (6 bases). The CDR3 sequence is 17 residues long. Germline values: CDR1 MNHNS, CDR2 SASEGT. V lost 4 bases and J lost 0, with 16 bases in between.

J is TRBJ2-5 and V is TRBV30; tentatively, D is TRBD2 (6 bases). Germline values: CDR1 GTSNPN, CDR2 SVGIG (reference sequence). V was shortened by 5 bases and J by 2 bases, with 6 bases between the two germline ends. This CDR3 comprises 11 residues. The CDR3 loop is CAWGGQETQYF. The DNA of the CDR3 is TGTGCCTGGGGGGGGCAAGAGACCCAGTACTTC. Full variable domain (outside the CDR3, taken from reference TRBV30 and TRBJ2-5): SQTIHQWPATLVQPVGSPLSLECTVEGTSNPNLYWYRQAAGRGLQLLFYSVGIGQISSEVPQNLSASRPQDRQFILSSKKLLLSDSGFYLCAWGGQETQYFGPGTRLLVL.

V and J are TRBV6-1 and TRBJ2-7; D might be TRBD1 or TRBD2, each matching 5 bases. Germline CDR1 reads MNHNS; CDR2 reads SASEGT. There are 14 residues in the CDR3. The V gene lost 2 bases and the J gene lost 6 bases, with 14 bases spanning the gap. The CDR3 coding sequence is TGTGCCAGCAGTGAAAGGTATCGGGGCCCCGAGCAGTACTTC. Translated, it gives CASSERYRGPEQYF.

The rearrangement links TRBV10-2 to TRBJ2-7, with 7 nucleotides matching TRBD2. Germline V gives CDR1 WSHSY, CDR2 SAAADI. CDR3 size: 14 residues. The V and J ends lost 6 bases and 0 bases, in that order; junction bases with no gene match: 5. The CDR3 DNA reads TGCGCCAGCAGACCCGGGACTACCTCCTACGAGCAGTACTTC. Its translation: CASRPGTTSYEQYF.